This T cell receptor beta chain was sequenced for a study of T cells in tuberculosis. Produced via immunoSEQ multiplex PCR; TCRdb's table is partial and in-frame only. The repertoire consists of fewer than 40,000 clones, with 97% occurring once and the leading ten covering 6.2%. This CDR3 is built from 16 residues. In germline, CDR1 is SGHNT, CDR2 YENEEA. Trimming took 5 bases from V and 1 from J; bases not matched to a gene: 4. The specimen sequenced was PBMCs. The rearrangement links TRBV11-3 to TRBJ2-3, with TRBD2 identical over 12 bases. The sequence derives from a donor aged 10 to 29 with latent tuberculosis or without tuberculosis infection. CDR3 loop: CASSPWTSGGTDTQYF. CDR3 coding DNA: TGTGCCAGCAGCCCCTGGACTAGCGGGGGCACAGATACGCAGTATTTT.